Listed below are T cell receptor beta chains from one sample, sequenced in a study of shared clonotypes between healthy human individuals. Produced via immunoSEQ multiplex PCR; TCRdb's table is partial and in-frame only. The sample has 400,000 to 500,000 clones, 65% to 80% seen once. The specimen was PBMCs. The receptors derive from a woman in her thirties or forties in good health. Some clones in this sample may be carry-over from other donors' samples. Both conserved end residues are part of each CDR3. A D gene is named only where the DNA matches it firmly. Clone size appears in some rows only: once, few, many, or a class for an expanded clone.

abundance	d_gene	v_gene	CDR3aa
-	-	TRBV18	CASSPPGGRNQPQHF
few	-	TRBV11-2	CASRDRGPEQYF
-	TRBD2	TRBV7-2	CASSERGQSSYEQYF
-	TRBD1	TRBV29-1	CSVYLGQGDEKLFF
-	-	TRBV10-3	CAISESGPENSPLHF
-	TRBD2	TRBV28	CASGLITLAGDTDTQYF
-	-	TRBV2	CASSEGWGSNTEAFF
-	-	TRBV23-1	CASSQLSRSGELFF
-	-	TRBV28	CASSSPPAETQYF
-	-	TRBV5-6	CASSYVGGGGYGYTF
-	TRBD1	TRBV7-2	CASSFRDRAAIQYF
-	-	TRBV18	CASSPVPGPNTGELFF